The 22 T cell receptor beta chains below were found in one sample sequenced in a study of breast tumors, draining lymph nodes, adjacent tissues. Axillary draining lymph nodes of breast cancer patients supplied the node samples. Via MiXCR, TCRdb re-called the multiplex PCR reads, giving one row per CDR3 protein. The sample has a few hundred thousand distinct CDR3 sequences; nearly 35% are singletons. Source material: axillary lymph node tissue. These receptors came from a female donor with breast cancer. Some clones in this sample may be carry-over from other donors' samples.

Regarding this clonotype: At one of its ends the junction is not consistent with the germline gene, which may arise from a read error. The rearrangement uses TRBV25-1 and TRBJ1-6; the match to TRBD1 covers 10 bases. Germline V lookup: CDR1 MGHDK, CDR2 SYGVNS. The CDR3 totals 14 residues. As DNA, the CDR3 is TGTGCCCGCAGAGGACAGGGGGAATACTCACCCCCCCACTTT. As protein: CARRGQGEYSPPHF.

The chain recombines TRBV5-8 with TRBJ2-7; D might be TRBD2 (5 bases). The CDR3 spans 13 residues. Trimming removed 4 bases at V and 5 bases at J, with 13 bases between. Germline V lookup: CDR1 SGHTS, CDR2 YDEGEE. The CDR3 region has the DNA TGTGCCAGCAGCCGACTACTTTCCAACGAGCAGTACGTC. Its translation: CASSRLLSNEQYV.

This clonotype was found many times. The chain combines TRBV7-3 with TRBJ2-5; 7 bases fit TRBD2. This CDR3 is built from 14 residues. The V gene end was trimmed by 3 bases and the J gene end by 7 bases; junction bases not matched to a gene: 8. Per the germline V gene, CDR1 is SGHTA and CDR2 is FQGTGA. CDR3 sequence (DNA): TGTGCCAGCAGCTTTGTCGCGGGGGAAGCGACCCAGTACTTC. Translated, it gives CASSFVAGEATQYF.

For this clonotype: Compared with germline, one end of the junction differs, possibly owing to a read error. The CDR3 sequence is CASSFSISSGRMNPGELFF. The CDR3 region has the DNA TGTGCCAGCAGCTTTTCGATTTCTAGCGGGAGAATGAACCCCGGGGAGCTGTTTTTT. The V gene is TRBV7-9, the J gene TRBJ2-2; 10 bases fit TRBD2. This CDR3 comprises 19 residues. Germline CDR1 is SEHNR and CDR2 is FQNEAQ (reference sequence).

This clonotype showed up many times. This chain uses TRBV4-2 with TRBJ2-3, with TRBD2 identical over 11 bases. CDR1 is LGHNA and CDR2 is YNFKEQ in the germline V gene. V lost 4 bases to trimming and J lost 3 bases; unmatched junction nucleotides: 15. CDR3 length equals 19 residues. The CDR3 DNA is TGTGCCAGCAGCCTTAGGGGGGGACTAGCGGTGGGAGAGACAGATACGCAGTATTTT. This encodes CASSLRGGLAVGETDTQYF.

The gene calls are TRBV20-1 and TRBJ2-5; D is perhaps TRBD2 (7 bases). The germline gives CDR1 DFQATT, CDR2 SNEGSKA (reference sequence). The CDR3 runs 18 residues. The V and J ends lost 0 bases and 6 bases respectively, with 26 bases between them. CDR3 bases: TGCAGTGCTAGAGATGGGGGGCGCGTTAGTGGGGGGGCGAAGACCCAGTACTTC. Protein sequence: CSARDGGRVSGGAKTQYF.

The chain joins TRBV2 to TRBJ2-3; D call uncertain. Germline V gene sequence: CDR1 SNHLY, CDR2 FYNNEI. The CDR3 has 11 amino acids. V gave up 11 bases and J gave up 5 bases, with 11 bases separating them. DNA of the CDR3: TGTGCCTCGCAACCAGGAGATACGCAGTATTTT. Translation: CASQPGDTQYF.

This chain joins TRBV6-1 and TRBJ1-5, with D perhaps matching TRBD1 (5 bases). In germline, CDR1 is MNHNS, CDR2 SASEGT. V was cut by 9 bases and J by 2 bases, with 17 bases left in between. This CDR3 region has 15 residues. CDR3: CASTPRAGGNQPQHF. The CDR3 nucleotides are TGTGCCAGTACCCCCCGAGCGGGGGGCAATCAGCCCCAGCATTTT.

This clonotype was recorded at least ten times. V usage is TRBV7-9 and J usage is TRBJ2-1, with 9 positions matching TRBD1. CDR1 and CDR2 from the germline V gene are SEHNR and FQNEAQ (reference sequence). V shed 5 bases, J shed 5 bases, and the junction held 4 bases outside the gene matches. The CDR3 spans 14 residues. The CDR3 nucleotides read TGTGCCAGCAGCGGGACAGGGCGGGACAATGAGCAGTTCTTC. Translation: CASSGTGRDNEQFF.

J is TRBJ2-1 and V is TRBV6-1; D call uncertain. The ends were cut back, 6 bases at V and 12 bases at J, with 18 bases in the middle. The CDR3 is 13 residues long. Germline CDR1 MNHNS, CDR2 SASEGT. CDR3: CASRTTTVSGQFF. The DNA of the CDR3 is TGTGCCAGCAGAACCACCACGGTATCGGGGCAGTTCTTC.

This clonotype was seen ten or more times. The V and J genes are TRBV5-1 and TRBJ1-6; D unclear. The V end was cut by 0 bases, the J end by 7 bases, with 8 bases between. Germline V gene data show CDR1 as SGHRS and CDR2 as YFSETQ. The CDR3 contains 14 residues. The CDR3 region is CASSLETTNSPLHF. Here the CDR3 DNA reads TGCGCCAGCAGCTTGGAGACAACCAATTCACCCCTCCACTTT.

The V call is TRBV11-3, the J call TRBJ1-2; D not resolved. In germline, CDR1 is SGHNT, CDR2 YENEEA. V was trimmed by 6 bases and J by 2 bases, leaving 16 bases between them. The CDR3 is 15 amino acids. As DNA, the CDR3 is TGTGCCAGCAGAATAGTCAATAGCGGGAACTATGGCTACACCTTC. Residues: CASRIVNSGNYGYTF.

This clonotype has ten or more counts. The CDR3 DNA reads TGTGCCAGCAGCGTAGGGCAGGGGAAGGAAGAGACCCAGTACTTC. The encoded protein is CASSVGQGKEETQYF. The genes are TRBV9 and TRBJ2-5; the D gene is possibly TRBD1 (6 bases). V gave up 0 bases and J gave up 3 bases, with 12 bases separating them. This CDR3 comprises 15 residues. Germline values: CDR1 SGDLS, CDR2 YYNGEE. Full variable domain (remainder filled in from reference TRBV9 and TRBJ2-5): DSGVTQTPKHLITATGQRVTLRCSPRSGDLSVYWYQQSLDQGLQFLIQYYNGEERAKGNILERFSAQQFPDLHSELNLSSLELGDSALYFCASSVGQGKEETQYFGPGTRLLVL.

This clonotype came up many times. In nucleotides, the CDR3 is TGTGCCAGCAGCCTCAGGCCCACGAACACCGGGGAGCTGTTTTTT. It is translated as CASSLRPTNTGELFF. V and J are TRBV13 and TRBJ2-2; D remains unclear. V lost 5 bases to trimming and J lost 0 bases, with 10 bases between them. CDR3 length: 15 amino acids. The germline CDR1 and CDR2 sequences are PRHDT and FYEKMQ (reference sequence).

The chain joins TRBV15 to TRBJ1-4; D unresolved. The CDR3 spans 15 residues. Trimming stripped 3 bases from V and 4 bases from J, with 12 bases between. Per germline, CDR1 LNHNV and CDR2 YYDKDF (reference sequence). As DNA, the CDR3 is TGTGCCACCAGCAGGATGACACTCAATAATGAAAAACTGTTTTTT. Encoded protein: CATSRMTLNNEKLFF.

J is TRBJ2-7 and V is TRBV3-1; TRBD2 aligns across 8 bases. Germline lookup yields CDR1 LGHDT and CDR2 YNNKEL (reference sequence). The CDR3 totals 13 residues. V lost 2 bases, J lost 6 bases, and 3 bases stayed unmatched. The CDR3 loop is CASSQTSGGEQYF. DNA of the CDR3: TGTGCCAGCAGCCAAACTAGCGGTGGCGAGCAGTACTTC.

Ten or more counts support this clonotype. The CDR3 DNA follows: TGTGCCAGCAGCTCCGACTCCTATAACGGAGAGACCCAGTACTTC. Translated, it gives CASSSDSYNGETQYF. V gene TRBV11-2 combines with J gene TRBJ2-5; D call uncertain. Trimming stripped 4 bases from V and 4 bases from J, with 16 bases between. From germline, CDR1 is SGHAT and CDR2 FQNNGV. The CDR3 is 15 amino acids.

Comments on this clonotype: This sequence may be a read error, since a much larger clone differs from it by one base. This chain joins TRBV6-5 and TRBJ2-7, with TRBD2 as a possible D gene (6 bases). This CDR3 has 13 amino acids. CDR1 is MNHEY and CDR2 is SVGAGI in the germline V gene. CDR3 amino acids: CASSIGRQYERYF. Here the CDR3 DNA reads TGTGCCAGCAGTATCGGGAGACAATACGAGCGGTACTTC.

The genes are TRBV5-4 and TRBJ1-4, with TRBD1 matching over 10 bases. V lost 5 bases, J lost 7 bases, and 8 bases stayed unmatched. The CDR3 has 15 amino acids. CDR1 is SGHNT and CDR2 is YYREEE in the germline V gene (reference sequence). This CDR3 reads CASSPGQGSIEKLFF. CDR3 nucleotides: TGTGCCAGCAGTCCGGGACAGGGGTCGATTGAAAAACTGTTTTTT.

As regards this clonotype: One base away lies a much larger clone, so this may be a sequencing read error. The gene calls are TRBV20-1 and TRBJ2-7, with 10 positions matching TRBD2. CDR3 size: 14 residues. CDR1 and CDR2 (germline): DFQATT, SNEGSKA (reference sequence). Trimming took 3 bases from V and 9 from J; bases not matched to a gene: 11. CDR3 amino acids: CSASRSGGLRGQYF. The CDR3 DNA sequence: TGCAGTGCTAGCCGTAGCGGGGGGCTGAGGGGGCAGTACTTC.

This clonotype occurred many times. The V gene is TRBV19, the J gene TRBJ1-4; D ambiguous. Looked up from germline, CDR1 is LNHDA and CDR2 is SQIVND (reference sequence). The length of the CDR3 is 14 residues. Trimming left V 5 bases short and J 5 bases short, with 12 bases between. The CDR3 spells CASSAYSENEKLFF. In DNA, the CDR3 is TGTGCCAGTAGTGCATACAGCGAGAATGAAAAACTGTTTTTT.

This clonotype was picked up many times. The gene calls are TRBV20-1 and TRBJ1-2, with D unclear. The V gene's germline CDR1 is DFQATT and CDR2 SNEGSKA (reference sequence). CDR3 size: 17 residues. The V and J ends lost 3 bases and 1 base respectively, with 21 bases between them. The CDR3 sequence: CSASIRGSPSSNYGYTF. The CDR3 DNA reads TGCAGTGCTAGTATCCGGGGTTCGCCCTCCAGTAACTATGGCTACACCTTC.